These 2 T cell receptor beta chains were sequenced from one sample in a study of cytotoxic CD8 clonotypes in ibrutinib-treated CLL. The table came from immunoSEQ multiplex PCR; TCRdb's copy has only in-frame clones and leaves some out. The data hold about 200,000 clones, with around 72% observed a single time. The sequencing here drew on PBMCs, taken after 24 months of ibrutinib treatment. The receptors derive from a human donor with chronic lymphocytic leukemia.

This clone was counted between two and nine times. This chain connects TRBV10-3 to TRBJ2-7; 13 bases align to TRBD2. The CDR3 is 14 residues long. J lost 5 bases, V lost 6 bases, and 4 bases had no gene match. The germline V gene encodes CDR1 ENHRY and CDR2 SYGVKD. The CDR3 reads CAIRGGLAGDEQYF. The DNA for the CDR3 is TGTGCCATCAGGGGAGGACTAGCGGGAGACGAGCAGTACTTC.

V is TRBV4-2 and J is TRBJ1-5; D is perhaps TRBD1 (5 bases). This CDR3 has 15 amino acids. Germline V gene data show CDR1 as LGHNA and CDR2 as YNFKEQ. V gave up 0 bases and J gave up 3 bases, with 9 bases separating them. CDR3 nucleotides: TGTGCCAGCAGCCAAGATCAGGGATACAATCAGCCCCAGCATTTT. The encoded protein is CASSQDQGYNQPQHF.